The entry below gives a single T cell receptor beta chain sequence along with its context. Its antigen is unknown. The ends lost 5 bases at V and 8 bases at J; junction bases unmatched: 13. This CDR3 contains 15 residues. Germline V gene sequence: CDR1 LNHNV, CDR2 YYDKDF (reference sequence). Sequenced with the Oncomine TCR Beta short-read assay was DNA taken from cultured CD4+ T cells. The genomic DNA was obtained from cultured CD4+ T cells by extraction with the QIAamp micro DNA kit. Using its own MiXCR run on the PCR reads, TCRdb lists one record per CDR3 protein. The data show tens of thousands of distinct CDR3 sequences, 60% to 75% seen once. This entry comes from a study of vaccination and CD4 T cells after COVID-19. Specified treatment: approximately nine-day PBMC culture with coronavirus spike peptide pools or control peptides (ViraFEST assay). Around 2.1 million PBMCs went into each well for culture with approximately 9.4 IU/ml IL-2 and 10 ug/ml peptide pools.

The chain joins TRBV15 to TRBJ1-2; 8 bases match TRBD1. Sequenced input: CD4+ T cells from blood, cultured in vitro. The origin of this receptor is a human donor who had recovered from COVID-19. The CDR3: CATSPYGQGLGGYTF. CDR3 coding DNA: TGTGCCACCAGCCCTTACGGACAGGGCTTGGGCGGCTACACCTTC. Complete variable domain (other parts from reference TRBV15 and TRBJ1-2): DAMVIQNPRYQVTQFGKPVTLSCSQTLNHNVMYWYQQKSSQAPKLLFHYYDKDFNNEADTPDNFQSRRPNTSFCFLDIRSPGLGDTAMYLCATSPYGQGLGGYTFGSGTRLTVV.